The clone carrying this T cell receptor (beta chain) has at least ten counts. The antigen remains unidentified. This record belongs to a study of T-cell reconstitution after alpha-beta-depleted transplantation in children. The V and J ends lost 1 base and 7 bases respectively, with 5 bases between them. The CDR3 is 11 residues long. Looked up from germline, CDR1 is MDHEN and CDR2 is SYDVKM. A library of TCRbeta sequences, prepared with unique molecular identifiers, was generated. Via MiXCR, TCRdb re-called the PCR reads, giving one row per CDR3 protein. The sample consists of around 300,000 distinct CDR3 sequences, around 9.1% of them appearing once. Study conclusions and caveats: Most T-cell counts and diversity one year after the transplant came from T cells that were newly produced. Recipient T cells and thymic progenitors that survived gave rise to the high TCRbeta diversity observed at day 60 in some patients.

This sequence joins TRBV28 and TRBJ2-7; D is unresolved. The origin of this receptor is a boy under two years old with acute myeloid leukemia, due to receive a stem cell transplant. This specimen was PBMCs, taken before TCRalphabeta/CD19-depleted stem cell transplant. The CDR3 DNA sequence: TGTGCCAGCAGTTTATCCGCGGAGCAGTACTTC. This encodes CASSLSAEQYF.